These 25 T cell receptor beta chains originate from one sample sequenced in a study of blood T cell repertoires in COVID-19 (dated by TCRdb to about 2020). Library preparation was by the immunoSEQ multiplex PCR assay. The clones in this table, taken by TCRdb from immuneACCESS, are in-frame only. Not every clone is retained; where verified, under half of the shortfall comes from an unresolved V gene, and the cause of the rest is unknown. This sample lists hundreds of thousands of clones; roughly 80% were detected once. The top ten clonotypes cover 5% of the sample. Sequencing was carried out using PBMCs or T cells enriched from blood (not recorded which). These receptors all come from a man aged 35-49 years who had been exposed to COVID-19.

The rearrangement uses TRBV30 and TRBJ2-3, with a tentative D call TRBD2 (5 bases). With 0 bases removed from V and 2 bases from J, the gap between germline ends came to 15 bases. The CDR3 has 16 amino acids. Germline CDR1 reads GTSNPN; CDR2 reads SVGIG (reference sequence). The CDR3 DNA reads TGTGCCTGGAGTGTACCTGGCGGGCTAGACACAGATACGCAGTATTTT. Translated: CAWSVPGGLDTDTQYF.

This clone has a handful of counts. The chain combines TRBV7-9 with TRBJ2-1; perhaps TRBD2 as D (6 bases). Germline CDR1 SEHNR, CDR2 FQNEAQ (reference sequence). Trimming took off 4 bases at V and 9 bases at J, with 22 bases between the two ends. The CDR3 consists of 16 residues. CDR3 nucleotide sequence: TGTGCCAGCAGCTGGCCCGGAGGGCGGGATAGGAGTGAGCAGTTCTTC. It specifies CASSWPGGRDRSEQFF.

The chain combines TRBV5-8 with TRBJ2-7; D is possibly TRBD1 (5 bases). The CDR3 has 14 amino acids. Germline values: CDR1 SGHTS, CDR2 YDEGEE. Trimming removed 3 bases from V and 4 bases from J, with 14 bases in between. CDR3 coding DNA: TGTGCCAGCAGCTCTGGACAACATGTATACGAGCAGTACTTC. Its protein product is CASSSGQHVYEQYF.

This clone was detected many times. The J gene is TRBJ2-7, the V gene TRBV10-3, with TRBD2 matching over 11 bases. This CDR3 spans 13 amino acids. Trimming removed 10 bases from V and 4 bases from J; junction bases left unmatched: 6. Per germline, CDR1 ENHRY and CDR2 SYGVKD. The CDR3: CATRLAGRYEQYF. The DNA of the CDR3 is TGTGCCACCCGACTAGCGGGACGATACGAGCAGTACTTC.

This chain links TRBV7-9 with TRBJ2-2; 8 positions match TRBD2. The J segment lost 4 bases and the V segment lost 5 bases, leaving 6 bases of the junction unmatched. The germline V gene has CDR1 SEHNR and CDR2 FQNEAQ (reference sequence). This CDR3 contains 15 residues. The CDR3 nucleotides read TGTGCCAGCAGCATTAGCGGGGTAGGCACCGGGGAGCTGTTTTTT. Translation: CASSISGVGTGELFF.

In this sample, this clone turned up a few times. The chain recombines TRBV5-4 with TRBJ1-2, with D possibly matching TRBD1 (6 bases). Germline V gives CDR1 SGHNT, CDR2 YYREEE (reference sequence). The CDR3 totals 15 residues. Trimming pared 0 bases from V and 4 bases from J, leaving 13 bases between. CDR3 sequence: CASSLEVDSIYGYTF. The CDR3 DNA sequence: TGTGCCAGCAGCTTGGAGGTGGACAGCATCTATGGCTACACCTTC.

This clone showed up just a few times. The genes are TRBV7-2 and TRBJ2-1, with TRBD2 matching 7 bases. This CDR3 region has 14 residues. The V and J ends lost 5 bases and 15 bases, in that order; junction bases with no gene match: 16. Germline CDR1 SGHTA, CDR2 FQGNSA. The CDR3 nucleotides read TGTGCCAGCAGCCACGACTCCCGGGGAGGGCCCCCGTTCTTC. Encoded protein: CASSHDSRGGPPFF.

This chain joins TRBV7-9 and TRBJ1-4; 9 bases are a match to TRBD1. The CDR3 consists of 14 residues. With 4 bases clipped from V and 6 bases from J, the junction kept 3 bases outside the gene matches. CDR1 SEHNR and CDR2 FQNEAQ come from the germline V gene (reference sequence). The CDR3 nucleotides read TGTGCCAGCAGCTCACAGGGGGCGTATGAAAAACTGTTTTTT. This encodes CASSSQGAYEKLFF.

The table lists this clone with a count of one. The rearrangement joins TRBV5-8 to TRBJ1-4; the match to TRBD1 covers 7 bases. The CDR3 has 14 amino acids. Trimming cost V 4 bases and J 5 bases; bases outside gene matches: 5. Looked up from germline, CDR1 is SGHTS and CDR2 is YDEGEE. The CDR3 here is CASSGGQTNEKLFF. Here the CDR3 DNA reads TGTGCCAGCAGCGGGGGACAGACAAATGAAAAACTGTTTTTT.

The genes are TRBV30 and TRBJ1-2; the D gene is possibly TRBD1 (5 bases). V was clipped by 3 bases and J by 8 bases, with 16 bases between them. The germline gives CDR1 GTSNPN, CDR2 SVGIG (reference sequence). CDR3 length: 13 amino acids. The CDR3 nucleotides are TGTGCCTGGAGGGCTGACAGTACCGGAGGCTACACCTTC. Amino acids: CAWRADSTGGYTF.

The genes are TRBV7-9 and TRBJ1-1; unclear D gene. V lost 6 bases and J lost 10, with 18 bases in between. This CDR3 contains 13 residues. CDR1 is SEHNR, CDR2 FQNEAQ, per germline (reference sequence). The CDR3 sequence: CASRIPSGEVAFF. CDR3 nucleotide sequence: TGTGCCAGCAGGATACCAAGCGGGGAGGTAGCTTTCTTT.

The V and J genes are TRBV9 and TRBJ2-7; the D is unclear. Trimming took off 0 bases at V and 1 base at J, with 14 bases between the two ends. CDR1 SGDLS and CDR2 YYNGEE come from the germline V gene. This CDR3 region has 16 residues. In DNA, the CDR3 is TGTGCCAGCAGCGTAGACCTACTCGCACCTTCCTACGAGCAGTACTTC. Translating gives CASSVDLLAPSYEQYF.

The chain combines TRBV6-5 with TRBJ2-3; the D is unclear. There are 13 residues in the CDR3. Germline V CDR1 and CDR2: MNHEY, SVGAGI. The V end was cut by 4 bases, the J end by 2 bases, with 7 bases between. The CDR3 DNA follows: TGTGCCAGCAGTTCAGAATTCACAGATACGCAGTATTTT. Translating gives CASSSEFTDTQYF.

The chain links TRBV19 to TRBJ2-7, with TRBD2 identical over 10 bases. CDR3 length: 15 amino acids. The V segment lost 5 bases and the J segment 8 bases; nucleotides outside the gene matches: 12. Per germline, CDR1 LNHDA and CDR2 SQIVND (reference sequence). The DNA for the CDR3 is TGTGCCAGTAGTCCGATCCTAGCGGGAGACGTCCAGCAGTACTTC. As protein: CASSPILAGDVQQYF.

This rearrangement joins TRBV18 to TRBJ2-1, with TRBD2 matching over 9 bases. Per germline, CDR1 KGHSH and CDR2 LQKENI. The CDR3 length is 15 residues. The junction had 6 bases not matched to a gene; V was cut back by 2 bases and J by 7 bases. Written as DNA, the CDR3 is TGTGCCAGCTCACCATTTAGCGGGAGTATAAATGAGCAGTTCTTC. It is translated as CASSPFSGSINEQFF.

V is TRBV2 and J is TRBJ2-3, with 7 bases identical to TRBD2. The CDR3 has 15 residues. Germline lookup yields CDR1 SNHLY and CDR2 FYNNEI. V was clipped by 7 bases and J by 4 bases; unmatched bases: 11. The CDR3 loop is CASTRGGSYSDTQYF. The CDR3 bases are TGTGCCAGCACCCGGGGCGGGAGTTATTCAGATACGCAGTATTTT.

V and J are TRBV14 and TRBJ2-2; 8 bases fit TRBD2. V shed 2 bases, J shed 11 bases, and the junction held 10 bases outside the gene matches. The germline V gene has CDR1 SGHDN and CDR2 FVKESK. The length of the CDR3 is 15 residues. The CDR3, as DNA: TGTGCCAGCAGCCAACAACTGACTAGCGCGGGAGAGCTGTTTTTT. This sequence encodes CASSQQLTSAGELFF. Complete variable domain (other parts from reference TRBV14 and TRBJ2-2): EAGVTQFPSHSVIEKGQTVTLRCDPISGHDNLYWYRRVMGKEIKFLLHFVKESKQDESGMPNNRFLAERTGGTYSTLKVQPAELEDSGVYFCASSQQLTSAGELFFGEGSRLTVL.

This chain uses TRBV18 with TRBJ2-5; possible D gene TRBD1, 6 bases. Trimming removed 0 bases at V and 5 bases at J, with 16 bases between. From germline, CDR1 is KGHSH and CDR2 LQKENI. The CDR3 sequence is 16 residues long. The CDR3 sequence is CASSPPFDRPEETQYF. DNA of the CDR3: TGTGCCAGCTCACCACCGTTTGACAGGCCGGAGGAGACCCAGTACTTC.

The chain recombines TRBV5-8 with TRBJ1-1; 8 bases match TRBD1. Germline loops: CDR1 SGHTS, CDR2 YDEGEE. There are 13 residues in the CDR3. V dropped 4 bases and J dropped 7; count of bases not matched to a gene: 6. The CDR3 sequence: CASSADRESEAFF. The CDR3 region has the DNA TGTGCCAGCAGCGCGGACAGGGAAAGTGAAGCTTTCTTT.

This chain connects TRBV5-4 to TRBJ2-2, with TRBD2 as a possible D gene (5 bases). Looked up from germline, CDR1 is SGHNT and CDR2 is YYREEE (reference sequence). This CDR3 spans 16 amino acids. Trimming removed 0 bases from V and 4 bases from J, with 13 bases in between. CDR3 protein: CASSLAGSSGTGELFF. In nucleotides, the CDR3 is TGTGCCAGCAGCTTGGCGGGGAGTAGTGGCACCGGGGAGCTGTTTTTT.

This clone was seen many times. The V and J genes are TRBV5-1 and TRBJ2-2, with TRBD1 identical over 7 bases. The CDR3 is 15 residues long. Trimming took 4 bases from V and 1 from J; bases not matched to a gene: 4. Per the germline V gene, CDR1 is SGHRS and CDR2 is YFSETQ. As DNA, the CDR3 is TGCGCCAGCAGCCTAGGGACAGTGAACACCGGGGAGCTGTTTTTT. It is translated as CASSLGTVNTGELFF.

The DNA for the CDR3 is TGTGCCAGCTCCGCCAAGGACATTATCGTATCCTACGAGCAGTACTTC. Protein product: CASSAKDIIVSYEQYF. The rearrangement links TRBV18 to TRBJ2-7; D possibly corresponds to TRBD1 (5 bases). The germline V gene encodes CDR1 KGHSH and CDR2 LQKENI. Trimming left V 6 bases short and J 1 base short, with 19 bases between. The CDR3 is 16 residues long.

The chain has TRBV19 and TRBJ1-5; D is ambiguous. The V end lost 3 bases, the J end lost 2 bases, and 8 bases lay between the germline ends. The length of the CDR3 is 14 residues. The germline V gene encodes CDR1 LNHDA and CDR2 SQIVND (reference sequence). The CDR3 region is CASSIHNGNQPQHF. CDR3 nucleotides: TGTGCCAGTAGTATTCACAATGGCAATCAGCCCCAGCATTTT.

The chain carries TRBV5-6 and TRBJ2-3; D possibly corresponds to TRBD2 (6 bases). The CDR3 extends over 16 amino acids. With 2 bases removed from V and 4 bases from J, the gap between germline ends came to 17 bases. Per the germline V gene, CDR1 is SGHDT and CDR2 is YYEEEE. The CDR3 DNA reads TGTGCCAGCAGCTTCTTCCTAGCGATGCAGTCAGATACGCAGTATTTT. It specifies CASSFFLAMQSDTQYF.

Here the CDR3 reads CASSQGTGYGYTF. The CDR3 nucleotides are TGTGCCAGCAGCCAGGGGACAGGGTATGGCTACACCTTC. The J gene is TRBJ1-2, the V gene TRBV9; 9 positions agree with TRBD1. Germline values: CDR1 SGDLS, CDR2 YYNGEE. This CDR3 has 13 residues. V lost 4 bases and J lost 5; bases outside the gene matches: 3.